The 17 T cell receptor beta chains presented below share a single source sample, sequenced in a study of T cells in Graves' hyperthyroidism and ophthalmopathy. Amplified regions were TCR beta CDR3 sequences from RNA transcripts. A set of HTBI primers served as the primers for a first-round RT-PCR of the TCR CDR3. TCRdb re-derived calls from the multiplex PCR reads in MiXCR, one entry per CDR3 protein. The sample shows hundreds of thousands of distinct CDR3 sequences, under 15% of them seen only once. Specimen: blood. The receptors were sampled from a woman in her thirties or forties with Graves' ophthalmopathy.

The table lists this clonotype with many counts. The V and J genes are TRBV27 and TRBJ2-7; D is tentatively TRBD1 or TRBD2 (6 bases each). This CDR3 has 20 amino acids. Germline loops: CDR1 MNHEY, CDR2 SMNVEV (reference sequence). Trimming pared 2 bases from V and 3 bases from J, leaving 29 bases between. This CDR3 is CASSLRGTGRGGFSYYEQYF. As DNA, the CDR3 is TGTGCCAGCAGTTTAAGGGGGACGGGGCGGGGCGGATTCTCATACTACGAGCAGTACTTC.

This clonotype was seen at least ten times. V is TRBV7-9 and J is TRBJ1-1; the D is unclear. The length of the CDR3 is 14 residues. Germline V gene sequence: CDR1 SEHNR, CDR2 FQNEAQ (reference sequence). V was clipped by 1 base and J by 7 bases, with 13 bases between them. The CDR3 coding sequence is TGTGCCAGCAGCTTAGGGGTAGGCCTTAATGAAGCTTTCTTT. Its translation: CASSLGVGLNEAFF.

This clonotype was seen many times. The genes are TRBV15 and TRBJ1-2; D call uncertain. Germline V gene data show CDR1 as LNHNV and CDR2 as YYDKDF (reference sequence). Between the trimmed V and J ends, which lost 0 bases and 5 bases, there was a span of 7 bases. CDR3 length: 13 residues. The CDR3 region has the DNA TGTGCCACCAGCAGAGACGCGGGGTATGGCTACACCTTC. Translated, it gives CATSRDAGYGYTF.

This clonotype was seen ten or more times. The V gene is TRBV9, the J gene TRBJ2-2; D is perhaps TRBD2 (5 bases). The germline V gene has CDR1 SGDLS and CDR2 YYNGEE. Trimming cost V 3 bases and J 7 bases, with 19 bases left between them. This CDR3 comprises 16 residues. CDR3 sequence reads: CASSASGGGKFGELFF. CDR3 nucleotide sequence: TGTGCCAGCAGCGCCTCAGGAGGTGGAAAGTTCGGGGAGCTGTTTTTT.

The chain has TRBV28 and TRBJ2-7, with 7 bases matching TRBD1. There are 16 residues in the CDR3. V dropped 4 bases and J dropped 3; count of bases not matched to a gene: 12. Germline V CDR1 and CDR2: MDHEN, SYDVKM. CDR3 residues: CASSSDRVQVDYEQYF. DNA for the CDR3: TGTGCCAGCAGTTCCGACAGGGTCCAGGTTGACTACGAGCAGTACTTC. The full variable domain, with the rest looked up from reference TRBV28 and TRBJ2-7, is DVKVTQSSRYLVKRTGEKVFLECVQDMDHENMFWYRQDPGLGLRLIYFSYDVKMKEKGDIPEGYSVSREKKERFSLILESASTNQTSMYLCASSSDRVQVDYEQYFGPGTRLTVT.

At least ten counts were recorded for this clonotype. J is TRBJ2-3 and V is TRBV12-3 or TRBV12-4; a possible D gene is TRBD2 (6 bases). V dropped 2 bases and J dropped 6 bases, with 18 bases sitting between them. The CDR3 runs 16 residues. CDR3 protein: CASSLSTSHLGDTQYF. In DNA, the CDR3 is TGTGCCAGCAGTTTATCTACTAGCCACCTTGGGGATACGCAGTATTTT.

Many counts were recorded for this clonotype. The rearrangement uses TRBV27 and TRBJ1-5; perhaps TRBD1 as D (5 bases). Looked up from germline, CDR1 is MNHEY and CDR2 is SMNVEV (reference sequence). This CDR3 contains 19 residues. Trimming removed 5 bases from V and 0 bases from J, with 23 bases in between. This CDR3 is CASSAFGTSTWGSNQPQHF. For the CDR3, the DNA is TGTGCCAGCAGTGCGTTCGGGACCTCTACCTGGGGTAGCAATCAGCCCCAGCATTTT.

This clonotype was counted at least ten times. This chain joins TRBV29-1 and TRBJ2-7; the D is unclear. The germline V gene encodes CDR1 SQVTM and CDR2 ANQGSEA. V lost 6 bases and J lost 3, with 12 bases in between. The CDR3 consists of 12 residues. In DNA, the CDR3 is TGCAGCGTCGCTAGTTCTTTCTACGAGCAGTACTTC. It encodes CSVASSFYEQYF.

There are many counts of this clonotype. The V and J genes are TRBV12-3 or TRBV12-4 and TRBJ1-3; D ambiguous. Trimming took off 11 bases at V and 4 bases at J, with 18 bases between the two ends. The CDR3 is 14 amino acids. CDR3 loop: CAGNGRGIGNTIYF. Written as DNA, the CDR3 is TGTGCCGGCAACGGCCGGGGAATCGGAAACACCATATATTTT.

This clonotype was detected many times. J is TRBJ2-5 and V is TRBV20-1; TRBD2 agrees at 11 bases. The germline CDR1 and CDR2 sequences are DFQATT and SNEGSKA (reference sequence). J was trimmed by 4 bases and V by 3 bases; bases with no gene match: 13. The CDR3 has 17 amino acids. The CDR3 loop reads CSASHSGLAVFRETQYF. CDR3 in DNA: TGCAGTGCTAGTCACTCGGGACTAGCGGTATTTCGAGAGACCCAGTACTTC.

This clonotype was counted at least ten times. This chain links TRBV27 with TRBJ2-6; D is unclear. CDR3 length equals 16 residues. Germline CDR1 MNHEY, CDR2 SMNVEV (reference sequence). Trimming pared 2 bases from V and 0 bases from J, leaving 8 bases between. In DNA, the CDR3 is TGTGCCAGCAGTTTACGGGTTGGCTCTGGGGCCAACGTCCTGACTTTC. Translating gives CASSLRVGSGANVLTF.

This clonotype was counted many times. The rearrangement joins TRBV6-2 or TRBV6-3 to TRBJ2-7; 7 nucleotides line up with TRBD1. There are 16 residues in the CDR3. The ends lost 4 bases at V and 3 bases at J; junction bases unmatched: 12. The germline CDR1 and CDR2 sequences are MNHEY and SVGEGT. The chain's CDR3 is CASSFTWTGQSYEQYF. The CDR3 coding sequence is TGTGCCAGCAGTTTTACTTGGACAGGCCAAAGCTACGAGCAGTACTTC.

The sample holds many counts of this clonotype. One end of the junction does not line up with germline, which may come from a read error. The rearrangement uses TRBV13 and TRBJ1-1, with D tentatively TRBD1 (5 bases). This CDR3 is 15 amino acids long. The germline V gene has CDR1 PRHDT and CDR2 FYEKMQ (reference sequence). The chain's CDR3 is CASSLAGGRDTEAFF. CDR3 nucleotides: TGCGCCAGCAGCTTGGCCGGGGGAAGGGACACTGAAGCTTTCTTT.

This clonotype was found many times. This rearrangement joins TRBV19 to TRBJ2-7; TRBD2 aligns across 9 bases. The V and J ends lost 5 bases and 4 bases, in that order; junction bases with no gene match: 6. There are 14 residues in the CDR3. The germline V gene has CDR1 LNHDA and CDR2 SQIVND (reference sequence). CDR3 amino acids: CASSVGLAHYEQYF. DNA of the CDR3: TGTGCCAGTAGTGTCGGACTAGCGCATTACGAGCAGTACTTC.

This clonotype came up many times. The rearrangement uses TRBV9 and TRBJ1-1, with TRBD1 identical over 11 bases. The CDR3 runs 15 residues. The junction had 3 bases not matched to a gene; V was cut back by 1 base and J by 4 bases. Per germline, CDR1 SGDLS and CDR2 YYNGEE. The chain's CDR3 is CASSVIGTGGTEAFF. The CDR3 DNA reads TGTGCCAGCAGCGTAATTGGGACAGGGGGCACTGAAGCTTTCTTT.

This clonotype appeared many times. The chain has TRBV12-3 or TRBV12-4 and TRBJ2-5; TRBD2 is a possible D gene (5 bases). This CDR3 is built from 14 residues. Trimming shortened V by 0 bases and J by 5 bases, and 10 bases separated the two germline ends. The CDR3 nucleotides are TGTGCCAGCAGTTTAGCGGGAGCTCCGGAGACCCAGTACTTC. It codes for CASSLAGAPETQYF.

This clonotype has a count of ten or more. This sequence joins TRBV20-1 and TRBJ1-1; TRBD1 matches 7 bases. Trimming removed 5 bases from V and 0 bases from J; junction bases left unmatched: 6. The length of the CDR3 is 14 residues. Germline CDR1 reads DFQATT; CDR2 reads SNEGSKA (reference sequence). The CDR3 region has the DNA TGCAGTGCTGGGGAGGGGGCCATGAACACTGAAGCTTTCTTT. Protein sequence: CSAGEGAMNTEAFF.